The 30 T cell receptor beta chains below come from one sample, sequenced in a study of radiotherapy plus CTLA-4 blockade in lung cancer. The assay was immunoSEQ multiplex PCR, and TCRdb's table has in-frame clones only and misses some. This sample has some 110,000 clones, with about 85% found just once. This specimen consisted of peripheral blood, obtained from a patient treated with radiotherapy plus ipilimumab. All receptors come from a human donor with non-small cell lung cancer that progressed on radiotherapy plus ipilimumab. Some clones in this sample may be carry-over from other donors' samples.

The chain is built from TRBV5-5 and TRBJ2-5; the match to TRBD1 covers 7 bases. The CDR3 extends over 14 amino acids. V was clipped by 4 bases and J by 5 bases; unmatched bases: 8. Germline V gene sequence: CDR1 SGHKS, CDR2 YYEKEE (reference sequence). CDR3 region: CASSPRDRVETQYF. CDR3 DNA: TGTGCCAGCAGCCCCCGAGACAGGGTTGAGACCCAGTACTTC.

The chain couples TRBV10-2 to TRBJ2-1; 10 bases agree with TRBD1. This CDR3 comprises 17 residues. Trimming cost V 3 bases and J 1 base; bases outside gene matches: 6. The V gene's germline CDR1 is WSHSY and CDR2 SAAADI. For the CDR3, the DNA is TGCGCCAGCAGTGATGGGGGACAGGGGAATTCCTACAATGAGCAGTTCTTC. Its translation: CASSDGGQGNSYNEQFF.

This rearrangement joins TRBV25-1 to TRBJ1-2, with unresolved D. Per germline, CDR1 MGHDK and CDR2 SYGVNS. This CDR3 contains 17 residues. V lost 4 bases to trimming and J lost 2 bases, with 20 bases between them. CDR3 in amino acids: CASSGTRGRPLNYGYTF. DNA of the CDR3: TGTGCCAGCAGTGGAACTCGAGGACGGCCTCTCAACTATGGCTACACCTTC.

This clone has only a few counts. This rearrangement joins TRBV7-2 to TRBJ1-3; 7 bases fit TRBD1. Per germline, CDR1 SGHTA and CDR2 FQGNSA. CDR3 size: 16 residues. V shed 5 bases and J 3 bases; nucleotides not matched to a gene: 10. In DNA, the CDR3 is TGTGCCAGCAGCCCACCGAACAGGGGATTTGGAAACACCATATATTTT. As protein: CASSPPNRGFGNTIYF.

The chain is built from TRBV5-1 and TRBJ2-1; TRBD1 matches 8 bases. CDR1 and CDR2 from the germline V gene are SGHRS and YFSETQ. CDR3 size: 15 residues. Trimming cost V 1 base and J 6 bases; bases outside gene matches: 6. CDR3 region: CASSLLQGAGNEQFF. Written as DNA, the CDR3 is TGCGCCAGCAGCTTGCTGCAGGGGGCTGGCAATGAGCAGTTCTTC.

This clone was detected once. The V gene is TRBV30, the J gene TRBJ1-1; D is undetermined. The CDR3 runs 12 residues. Trimming stripped 0 bases from V and 6 bases from J, with 8 bases between. The germline V gene encodes CDR1 GTSNPN and CDR2 SVGIG (reference sequence). CDR3 DNA: TGTGCCTGGAGTGTGCGGGTCGCTGAAGCTTTCTTT. This sequence encodes CAWSVRVAEAFF.

The chain couples TRBV28 to TRBJ1-1; no reliable D call. This CDR3 region has 12 residues. Germline loops: CDR1 MDHEN, CDR2 SYDVKM. V shed 3 bases and J shed 5 bases, with 7 bases lying between them. For the CDR3, the DNA is TGTGCCAGCAGTTTGTACGGGACTGAAGCTTTCTTT. Protein product: CASSLYGTEAFF.

The rearrangement joins TRBV9 to TRBJ2-3; D gene ambiguous. The V and J ends lost 0 bases and 2 bases respectively, with 10 bases between them. There are 15 residues in the CDR3. Looked up from germline, CDR1 is SGDLS and CDR2 is YYNGEE. As DNA, the CDR3 is TGTGCCAGCAGCGTAGGATCGGTCCTCACAGATACGCAGTATTTT. It translates to CASSVGSVLTDTQYF. Full variable domain (rest looked up from reference TRBV9 and TRBJ2-3): DSGVTQTPKHLITATGQRVTLRCSPRSGDLSVYWYQQSLDQGLQFLIQYYNGEERAKGNILERFSAQQFPDLHSELNLSSLELGDSALYFCASSVGSVLTDTQYFGPGTRLTVL.

In its sample, this clone was seen a few times. The CDR3 DNA reads TGCGCCAGCAGCTCCGGGACAGGCCTTTTAGAAGCTTTCTTT. Encoded protein: CASSSGTGLLEAFF. The rearrangement joins TRBV5-1 to TRBJ1-1; 8 bases fit TRBD1. The junction had 9 bases not matched to a gene; V was cut back by 3 bases and J by 8 bases. Germline CDR1 SGHRS, CDR2 YFSETQ. This CDR3 spans 14 amino acids. The variable domain in full, completed from reference TRBV5-1 and TRBJ1-1, reads KAGVTQTPRYLIKTRGQQVTLSCSPISGHRSVSWYQQTPGQGLQFLFEYFSETQRNKGNFPGRFSGRQFSNSRSEMNVSTLELGDSALYLCASSSGTGLLEAFFGQGTRLTVV.

The chain couples TRBV9 to TRBJ1-1, with D hard to call. The CDR3 sequence is 14 residues long. V lost 2 bases, J lost 3 bases, and 11 bases lay in between. Germline values: CDR1 SGDLS, CDR2 YYNGEE. CDR3 sequence reads: CASSVGIPHTEAFF. CDR3 nucleotides: TGTGCCAGCAGCGTGGGAATACCCCACACTGAAGCTTTCTTT.

V and J are TRBV19 and TRBJ1-1; 7 nucleotides line up with TRBD1. The CDR3 runs to 14 residues. The J segment lost 5 bases and the V segment lost 1 base, leaving 4 bases of the junction unmatched. Germline values: CDR1 LNHDA, CDR2 SQIVND (reference sequence). The CDR3 nucleotides read TGTGCCAGTAGTATAGTGCAGGGGGGAACTGAAGCTTTCTTT. Its translation: CASSIVQGGTEAFF. Filled out from reference TRBV19 and TRBJ1-1, the complete variable domain reads DGGITQSPKYLFRKEGQNVTLSCEQNLNHDAMYWYRQDPGQGLRLIYYSQIVNDFQKGDIAEGYSVSREKKESFPLTVTSAQKNPTAFYLCASSIVQGGTEAFFGQGTRLTVV.

The CDR3 loop reads CASSNDRGQYF. The CDR3 DNA sequence: TGCGCCAGCAGCAACGACAGGGGACAGTACTTC. The chain carries TRBV5-1 and TRBJ2-7, with 8 bases identical to TRBD1. The germline gives CDR1 SGHRS, CDR2 YFSETQ. With V trimmed by 4 bases and J by 10 bases, 4 bases remained unmatched. CDR3 size: 11 residues.

This sequence joins TRBV10-3 and TRBJ2-7, with TRBD1 as a possible D gene (5 bases). Deletions cut 6 bases from V and 3 bases from J, with 18 bases between. This CDR3 is built from 15 residues. Germline CDR1 ENHRY, CDR2 SYGVKD. The CDR3 sequence is CAISPTGQLHYEQYF. The CDR3 DNA is TGTGCCATCAGCCCTACTGGACAACTCCACTACGAGCAGTACTTC.

The gene calls are TRBV5-8 and TRBJ2-3; the D is unclear. The CDR3 contains 13 residues. In germline, CDR1 is SGHTS, CDR2 YDEGEE. Trimming pared 7 bases from V and 0 bases from J, leaving 9 bases between. As DNA, the CDR3 is TGTGCCAGCGGTGACCCTAGCACAGATACGCAGTATTTT. Its protein product is CASGDPSTDTQYF.

This clone was seen only a few times. CDR3 DNA: TGTGCCAGCAGCTTTTTCCGGGCGGGGAACACTGAAGCTTTCTTT. As protein: CASSFFRAGNTEAFF. The chain links TRBV7-9 to TRBJ1-1; no clear D gene. Germline V gene data show CDR1 as SEHNR and CDR2 as FQNEAQ (reference sequence). CDR3 length: 15 residues. V shed 3 bases and J shed 1 base, with 12 bases lying between them.

As DNA, the CDR3 is TGTGCCAGCAGCTTATGGGGGAACACTGAAGCTTTCTTT. Residues: CASSLWGNTEAFF. V is TRBV13 and J is TRBJ1-1; no clear D. V shed 2 bases and J shed 1 base, with 5 bases lying between them. Germline CDR1 is PRHDT and CDR2 is FYEKMQ (reference sequence). The CDR3 runs to 13 residues. Supplemented by reference TRBV13 and TRBJ1-1, the full variable domain reads AAGVIQSPRHLIKEKRETATLKCYPIPRHDTVYWYQQGPGQDPQFLISFYEKMQSDKGSIPDRFSAQQFSDYHSELNMSSLELGDSALYFCASSLWGNTEAFFGQGTRLTVV.

In regard to this clone: The sample contains more than one DNA sequence encoding this CDR3. The genes are TRBV28 and TRBJ2-5, with D hard to call. The germline V gene has CDR1 MDHEN and CDR2 SYDVKM. CDR3 length: 12 amino acids. Trimming removed 1 base at V and 5 bases at J, with 5 bases between. The DNA of the CDR3 is TGTGCCAGCAGTTTATCGACGGAGACCCAGTACTTC. Translating it yields CASSLSTETQYF. The whole variable domain, remainder taken from reference TRBV28 and TRBJ2-5, is DVKVTQSSRYLVKRTGEKVFLECVQDMDHENMFWYRQDPGLGLRLIYFSYDVKMKEKGDIPEGYSVSREKKERFSLILESASTNQTSMYLCASSLSTETQYFGPGTRLLVL.

This clone was picked up one time. As DNA, the CDR3 is TGCGCCAGCAGCCAAGAACACGCAGGCGGTGGCTACACCTTC. This translates into CASSQEHAGGGYTF. This chain links TRBV4-3 with TRBJ1-2; D not certain. The germline gives CDR1 LGHNA, CDR2 YSLEER. The CDR3 loop spans 14 amino acids. Trimming took off 0 bases at V and 7 bases at J, with 12 bases between the two ends.

This clone was seen just once. Germline and junction disagree at one end, which may indicate a read error. The chain links TRBV7-7 to TRBJ2-7, with D unresolved. This CDR3 has 13 residues. Germline V gene lookup returns CDR1 SSHAT and CDR2 FNYEAQ (reference sequence). The CDR3: CASSLSRIHEQYF. The CDR3 DNA follows: TGTGCTAGCAGCTTATCCAGGATACACGAGCAGTACTTC.

CDR3 in amino acids: CASSTHSGYSTDTQYF. The CDR3 coding sequence is TGTGCCAGCAGCACCCACAGTGGCTATAGCACAGATACGCAGTATTTT. V and J are TRBV7-2 and TRBJ2-3; D not resolved. This CDR3 comprises 16 residues. Per the germline V gene, CDR1 is SGHTA and CDR2 is FQGNSA. The V and J ends lost 5 bases and 0 bases respectively, with 15 bases between them.

This clone was observed a single time. V is TRBV5-1 and J is TRBJ1-1; no definite D call. The V gene's germline CDR1 is SGHRS and CDR2 YFSETQ. V was shortened by 1 base and J by 0 bases, with 7 bases between the two germline ends. The CDR3 spans 14 residues. For the CDR3, the DNA is TGCGCCAGCAGCTTGATAGGGATGAACACTGAAGCTTTCTTT. Its protein product is CASSLIGMNTEAFF.

This clone has only a few counts. The chain has TRBV7-8 and TRBJ1-3; 7 bases match TRBD1. The CDR3 has 17 residues. Trimming cost V 6 bases and J 0 bases; bases outside gene matches: 11. Germline-derived CDR1 and CDR2 are SGHVS and FQNEAQ. The DNA for the CDR3 is TGTGCCAGCAGTTCAAGCCACAGGGGCCTCTCTGGAAACACCATATATTTT. Translating it yields CASSSSHRGLSGNTIYF.

The genes are TRBV6-5 and TRBJ1-1; TRBD1 matches 10 bases. V lost 7 bases, J lost 4 bases, and 6 bases stayed unmatched. Germline CDR1 is MNHEY and CDR2 is SVGAGI. CDR3 size: 14 residues. The CDR3 loop is CASIPGTGVTEAFF. For the CDR3, the DNA is TGTGCCAGCATTCCTGGGACAGGGGTCACTGAAGCTTTCTTT.

The V call is TRBV7-3, the J call TRBJ1-2, with D possibly matching TRBD1 (6 bases). CDR3 size: 17 residues. V lost 3 bases and J lost 6, with 23 bases in between. The germline CDR1 and CDR2 sequences are SGHTA and FQGTGA. The DNA for the CDR3 is TGTGCCAGCAGCTTCTCGGACAGCGGGCTAGGGAGGAATGGCTACACCTTC. This translates into CASSFSDSGLGRNGYTF.

The chain recombines TRBV4-2 with TRBJ2-3; possibly TRBD2 for D (5 bases). The CDR3 covers 14 residues. Trimming took 3 bases from V and 4 from J, leaving 11 bases between them. In germline, CDR1 is LGHNA, CDR2 YNFKEQ. The CDR3 DNA reads as TGTGCCAGCAGCCAGGCTAGGACTGCAGATACGCAGTATTTT. Protein product: CASSQARTADTQYF.

The chain joins TRBV7-3 to TRBJ2-7; D may match TRBD1 or TRBD2 (5 bases each). Deletions cut 5 bases from V and 0 bases from J, with 8 bases between. The length of the CDR3 is 13 residues. Germline V gene sequence: CDR1 SGHTA, CDR2 FQGTGA. CDR3 sequence reads: CASSLRGSYEQYF. Written as DNA, the CDR3 is TGTGCCAGCAGCCTGAGGGGCTCCTACGAGCAGTACTTC.

This chain links TRBV27 with TRBJ2-7, with D perhaps TRBD2 (6 bases). The V gene's germline CDR1 is MNHEY and CDR2 SMNVEV (reference sequence). With 8 bases removed from V and 3 bases from J, the gap between germline ends came to 23 bases. This CDR3 has 16 residues. The chain's CDR3 is CASRTKSGGAFYEQYF. CDR3 sequence (DNA): TGTGCCAGCCGAACGAAATCAGGCGGGGCCTTCTACGAGCAGTACTTC.

J is TRBJ1-1 and V is TRBV28; possibly TRBD1 for D (6 bases). Per the germline V gene, CDR1 is MDHEN and CDR2 is SYDVKM. Trimming removed 7 bases at V and 1 base at J, with 7 bases between. The CDR3 totals 12 residues. The CDR3 bases are TGTGCCAGCACACAGGGGAACACTGAAGCTTTCTTT. This encodes CASTQGNTEAFF.

The gene calls are TRBV7-3 and TRBJ2-6; D is uncertain. The germline V and J ends were trimmed by 5 bases and 1 base, with 9 bases remaining between them. Germline CDR1 and CDR2: SGHTA and FQGTGA. The CDR3 totals 15 residues. The CDR3 nucleotides read TGTGCCAGCAGCACCCGACATTCTGGGGCCAACGTCCTGACTTTC. It codes for CASSTRHSGANVLTF.

The chain joins TRBV7-6 to TRBJ1-6, with D hard to call. Trimming pared 1 base from V and 13 bases from J, leaving 20 bases between. CDR3 size: 16 residues. The germline gives CDR1 SGHVS, CDR2 FNYEAQ. CDR3 residues: CASSLGSSQLREPLHF. The CDR3 DNA reads as TGTGCCAGCAGCTTAGGGAGTTCTCAATTACGGGAGCCCCTCCACTTT.